Sequencing of this T cell receptor beta chain was carried out in a study of shared clonotypes between healthy human individuals. Study-level information: A couple of women and a few men aged 18 to 49 served as donors.

Only one count was recorded for this clone. Its antigen is unidentified. There are 13 residues in the CDR3. Looked up from germline, CDR1 is SQVTM and CDR2 is ANQGSEA. V lost 7 bases to trimming and J lost 8 bases; unmatched junction nucleotides: 8. Regarding the study as a whole: Tissues were not sampled, only blood, and their repertoires likely differ.

Clones were read by immunoSEQ multiplex PCR, and TCRdb kept only the in-frame ones, dropping some. The data contain about 470,000 clones, roughly 77% of them seen just once; the ten biggest clones take up less than 15%. Each donor was a Caucasian adult residing in Nashville, Tennessee. V usage is TRBV29-1 and J usage is TRBJ2-1; 10 bases fit TRBD1. The sequence derives from a woman aged 40 to 49 in good health. Some clones in this sample may be carry-over from other donors' samples. Sequences were obtained from PBMCs. CDR3 DNA: TGCAGCGGCTCCTGGGACAGGGGCTATGAGCAGTTCTTC. Amino acid sequence: CSGSWDRGYEQFF.